This T cell receptor beta chain was recovered during a study of T cells after yellow fever vaccination. One entry per CDR3 protein, called by TCRdb with MiXCR from the 5' RACE reads. The sample includes 150,000 to 200,000 distinct CDR3 sequences, approximately 6% of them seen just once. The CDR3 length is 14 residues. After removal of 4 bases from V and 11 bases from J, the junction contained 12 bases not matched to a gene. From germline, CDR1 is LGHDT and CDR2 YNNKEL (reference sequence). This sample comprised CD4+ T cells sorted from PBMCs, obtained on the day of the first yellow fever vaccination. This chain joins TRBV3-1 and TRBJ1-2; TRBD1 matches at 8 bases. The sequence derives from a man younger than 35 who received the YFV17D yellow fever vaccine. The CDR3 DNA reads TGTGCCAGCAGCCTAGACAGGGGATTAGTGAATTACACCTTC. This codes for CASSLDRGLVNYTF.